The 2 T cell receptor beta chains below were found in one sample sequenced in a study of T cells after yellow fever vaccination. TCRdb reprocessed the 5' RACE reads with MiXCR, giving one entry per CDR3 protein. The sample consists of about 180,000 distinct CDR3 sequences, about 6% of them appearing once. The sample here was CD4+ T cells sorted from PBMCs, taken on the day of the first yellow fever vaccination. These receptors were obtained from a man aged 18 to 30 who received the YFV17D yellow fever vaccine.

The sample holds a few counts of this clonotype. V usage is TRBV18 and J usage is TRBJ2-1; 7 bases map to TRBD2. V lost 5 bases and J lost 1; bases outside the gene matches: 5. This CDR3 contains 15 residues. Germline assignment: CDR1 KGHSH and CDR2 LQKENI. The CDR3 DNA sequence: TGTGCCAGCTCAGGCGGGGGAGATTCCTACAATGAGCAGTTCTTC. Amino acids: CASSGGGDSYNEQFF.

This chain connects TRBV5-6 to TRBJ1-2, with 7 bases lining up with TRBD1. The CDR3 length is 15 residues. The trim removed 4 bases at V and 3 bases at J, leaving 9 bases unmatched. Per the germline V gene, CDR1 is SGHDT and CDR2 is YYEEEE. DNA of the CDR3: TGTGCCAGCAGCAAAGGGGCAGGGGGTGACTATGGCTACACCTTC. Its protein product is CASSKGAGGDYGYTF.